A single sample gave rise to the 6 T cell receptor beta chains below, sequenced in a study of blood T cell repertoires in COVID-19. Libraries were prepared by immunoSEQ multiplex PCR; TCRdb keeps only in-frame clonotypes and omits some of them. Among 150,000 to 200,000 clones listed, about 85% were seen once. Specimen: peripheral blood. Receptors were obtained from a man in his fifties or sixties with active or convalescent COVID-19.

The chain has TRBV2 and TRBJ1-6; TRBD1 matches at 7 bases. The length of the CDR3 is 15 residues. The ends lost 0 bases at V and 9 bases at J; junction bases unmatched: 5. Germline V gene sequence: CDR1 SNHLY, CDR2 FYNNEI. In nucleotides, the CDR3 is TGTGCCAGCAGTGAAGCCGGAACAGGGGCTTCACCCCTCCACTTT. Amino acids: CASSEAGTGASPLHF.

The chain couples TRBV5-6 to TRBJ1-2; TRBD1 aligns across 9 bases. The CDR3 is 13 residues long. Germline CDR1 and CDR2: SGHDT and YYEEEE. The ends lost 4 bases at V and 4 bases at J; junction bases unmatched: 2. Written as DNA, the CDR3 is TGTGCCAGCAGCATGGGACAGGGCTATGGCTACACCTTC. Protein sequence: CASSMGQGYGYTF.

CDR3 sequence: CASSYRLGTGVSGNTIYF. DNA for the CDR3: TGTGCCAGCAGCTACCGGTTGGGGACAGGGGTTTCTGGAAACACCATATATTTT. The rearrangement links TRBV9 to TRBJ1-3; 10 nucleotides match TRBD1. V lost 4 bases and J lost 1; bases outside the gene matches: 11. The germline gives CDR1 SGDLS, CDR2 YYNGEE. The CDR3 length is 18 residues. Filled out from reference TRBV9 and TRBJ1-3, the complete variable domain reads DSGVTQTPKHLITATGQRVTLRCSPRSGDLSVYWYQQSLDQGLQFLIQYYNGEERAKGNILERFSAQQFPDLHSELNLSSLELGDSALYFCASSYRLGTGVSGNTIYFGEGSWLTVV.

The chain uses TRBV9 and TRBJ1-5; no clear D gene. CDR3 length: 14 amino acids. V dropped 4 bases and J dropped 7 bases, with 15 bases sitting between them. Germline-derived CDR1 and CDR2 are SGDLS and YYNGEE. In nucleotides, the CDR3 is TGTGCCAGCAGCCCCCAGGTAGGTGGCCAGCCCCAGCATTTT. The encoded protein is CASSPQVGGQPQHF.

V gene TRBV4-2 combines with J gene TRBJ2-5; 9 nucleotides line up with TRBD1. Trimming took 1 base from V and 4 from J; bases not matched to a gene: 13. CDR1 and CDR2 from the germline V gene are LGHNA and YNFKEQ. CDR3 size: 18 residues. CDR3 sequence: CASSQGPSATGGRETQYF. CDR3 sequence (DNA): TGTGCCAGCAGCCAAGGACCCTCAGCGACAGGGGGTCGAGAGACCCAGTACTTC.

CDR3 sequence reads: CASSSQAGSDEQFF. The CDR3 DNA reads TGCGCCAGCAGCTCCCAAGCGGGGTCGGATGAGCAGTTCTTC. The chain has TRBV5-1 and TRBJ2-1; TRBD2 aligns across 7 bases. J lost 8 bases, V lost 3 bases, and 8 bases had no gene match. Germline V gene data show CDR1 as SGHRS and CDR2 as YFSETQ. There are 14 residues in the CDR3. The full variable domain, completed using reference TRBV5-1 and TRBJ2-1, is KAGVTQTPRYLIKTRGQQVTLSCSPISGHRSVSWYQQTPGQGLQFLFEYFSETQRNKGNFPGRFSGRQFSNSRSEMNVSTLELGDSALYLCASSSQAGSDEQFFGPGTRLTVL.